This entry describes one T cell receptor beta chain. Its antigen is undetermined. The data belong to a study of Graves' ophthalmopathy and Graves' hyperthyroidism. General study results and limits: The majority of expanded thyroid clonotypes above 0.001 frequency also occurred in blood. Distinction of ophthalmopathy from stable hyperthyroidism by a 13-signature model reached 85% to 90% sensitivity and 81.08% specificity.

Germline CDR1 is SGHAT and CDR2 is FQDESV (reference sequence). The CDR3 has 14 amino acids. V gave up 5 bases and J gave up 3 bases, with 13 bases separating them. Hyperthyroidism patients were newly diagnosed, ill under 2 months, and aged 18 to 65 years. Each diagnosis was determined on the basis of clinical symptoms, serum thyroxine, TRAb, thyroid ultrasound and orbital computed tomography. Researchers took RNA transcripts and amplified TCR beta CDR3 regions from them. Amplification began with first-round RT-PCR using HTBI primers, then second-round multiplex PCR was performed. TCRdb reanalysed the multiplex PCR reads using MiXCR and keeps one entry per CDR3 protein. This sample has 620,000 or so distinct CDR3 sequences, with about 20% found just once.

The V gene is TRBV11-1, the J gene TRBJ1-1, with a tentative D call TRBD1 (5 bases). The receptor's source is a woman aged 18-29 years with stable Graves' hyperthyroidism. Some clones in this sample may be carry-over from other donors' samples. Source material: peripheral blood. The CDR3: CASSAGAGDTEAFF. As DNA, the CDR3 is TGTGCCAGCAGCGCTGGGGCCGGGGACACTGAAGCTTTCTTT. Complete variable domain (other parts from reference TRBV11-1 and TRBJ1-1): EAEVAQSPRYKITEKSQAVAFWCDPISGHATLYWYRQILGQGPELLVQFQDESVVDDSQLPKDRFSAERLKGVDSTLKIQPAELGDSAMYLCASSAGAGDTEAFFGQGTRLTVV.